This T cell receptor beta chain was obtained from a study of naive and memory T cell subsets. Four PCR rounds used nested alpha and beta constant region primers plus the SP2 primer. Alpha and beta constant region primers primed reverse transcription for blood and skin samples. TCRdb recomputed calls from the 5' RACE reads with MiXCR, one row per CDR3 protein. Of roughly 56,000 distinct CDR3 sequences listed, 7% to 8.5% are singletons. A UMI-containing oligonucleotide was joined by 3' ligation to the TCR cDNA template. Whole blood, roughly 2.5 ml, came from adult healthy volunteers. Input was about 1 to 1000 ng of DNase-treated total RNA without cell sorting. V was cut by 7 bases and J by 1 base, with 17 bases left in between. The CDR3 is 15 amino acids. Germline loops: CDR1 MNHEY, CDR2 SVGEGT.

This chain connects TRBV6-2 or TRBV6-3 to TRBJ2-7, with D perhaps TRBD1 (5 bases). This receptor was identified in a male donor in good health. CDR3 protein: CASTQPTGRSYEQYF. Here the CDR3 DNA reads TGTGCCAGCACCCAACCCACAGGCCGATCCTACGAGCAGTACTTC.